These T cell receptor beta chains were read from a single sample in a study of T cells expressing NK-cell markers. Following a re-call of the 5' RACE reads, TCRdb has one entry per CDR3 protein and lacks DNA. Its table lists 440,000 or so distinct CDR3 sequences. Input material: blood T cells: a sorted CD56 or NKG2C T cell subset, CD4+ or CD8+ T cells, or bulk PBMC T cells (not recorded which). All receptors derive from a woman between 18 and 70 years old in good health. CDR3s include the opening cysteine and the closing phenylalanine or tryptophan. Each record gives: V gene, J gene, CDR3 protein.

TRBV29-1	TRBJ1-1	CSVEVGGTEAFF
TRBV5-1	TRBJ1-3	CASTQDGSGNTIYF
TRBV29-1	TRBJ2-7	CSVLGTGGYEQYF
TRBV7-2	TRBJ2-1	CASSLNSGDEQFF
TRBV18	TRBJ2-3	CASSPSQRATQYF
TRBV29-1	TRBJ2-7	CSVDIQASEQYF
TRBV7-9	TRBJ2-1	CASFGFSSYNEQFF
TRBV6-1	TRBJ1-1	CASSEVGTGSIF
TRBV29-1	TRBJ2-7	CSVRENQDEQYF
TRBV6-6	TRBJ1-1	CASITGVATEAFF
TRBV2	TRBJ1-4	CASSLYGTGGEKLFF
TRBV20-1	TRBJ1-3	CSAPSRGRGNTIYF
TRBV3-1	TRBJ2-1	CASNHPPSGEQFF
TRBV11-2	TRBJ2-3	CASSLGTGLDTQYF
TRBV28	TRBJ2-7	CASSSPPGEQYF
TRBV29-1	TRBJ2-1	CSVELGRGTKQFF
TRBV5-1	TRBJ2-2	CASSLGRVNTGELFF
TRBV30	TRBJ2-4	CAWSLASQADIQYF
TRBV7-9	TRBJ2-1	CASRNHGGPYNEQFF
TRBV4-3	TRBJ1-5	CASSQDLDGEMGQPQHF
TRBV20-1	TRBJ2-1	CSAETSGISYNEQFF
TRBV15	TRBJ2-7	CATSTEGAPYEQYF
TRBV5-1	TRBJ2-1	CASSGQRLSGRAYNEQFF
TRBV4-3	TRBJ2-3	CASSQEGYGKDTQYF
TRBV5-5	TRBJ1-2	CASSLSRNYGYTF
TRBV12-3/TRBV12-4	TRBJ1-2	CASSDGQGDGYTF
TRBV29-1	TRBJ1-2	CSVLDRANGYTF
TRBV27	TRBJ1-1	CASSFGYGYTEAFF
TRBV18	TRBJ2-1	CASSPPEYNEQFF
TRBV3-1	TRBJ2-5	CASSHPKETQYF
TRBV6-2/TRBV6-3	TRBJ2-1	CATQGRDTPYNEQFF
TRBV3-1	TRBJ1-1	CASSQGGSNTEAFF
TRBV12-3/TRBV12-4	TRBJ1-4	CASSTTGIKANEKLFF
TRBV11-2	TRBJ2-3	CASSLVSGLHLRSTDTQYF
TRBV18	TRBJ2-5	CASSPRGKETQYF
TRBV6-1	TRBJ2-1	CASRNPPVWNEQFF
TRBV6-2/TRBV6-3	TRBJ2-3	CASRGGLDPDTQYF
TRBV2	TRBJ1-6	CASSRQDRYNSPLHF
TRBV12-3/TRBV12-4	TRBJ1-2	CASSSDYYGYTF
TRBV15	TRBJ2-7	CATSNRAGQGSYEQYF
TRBV7-2	TRBJ1-6	CASSLMAVHNSPLHF
TRBV7-8	TRBJ2-7	CASSLVGDQAYEQYF
TRBV11-2	TRBJ1-5	CASSSGPGGQPQHF
TRBV14	TRBJ2-1	CASSQDRGLAYNEQFF
TRBV20-1	TRBJ2-3	CSASRTFGTDTQYF
TRBV5-1	TRBJ2-2	CASSLATGELFF
TRBV5-6	TRBJ1-2	CASSFWGGYGYTF
TRBV7-2	TRBJ2-7	CASSLAGTSVAYEQYF
TRBV5-1	TRBJ1-2	CASSTGQGAHGYTF
TRBV7-9	TRBJ2-5	CASSQTQSGETQYF
TRBV18	TRBJ2-1	CASSPRLAGRSYNEQFF
TRBV6-1	TRBJ1-1	CAIGRGAWNTEAFF
TRBV29-1	TRBJ1-1	CSVLVLQRNTEAFF
TRBV4-1	TRBJ1-5	CASSQQGGNQPQHF
TRBV19	TRBJ1-1	CASSIVGFEAFF
TRBV12-3/TRBV12-4	TRBJ1-1	CASSLGQGIEAFF
TRBV9	TRBJ2-1	CASSVTPYNEQFF